These T cell receptor beta chains were read from a single sample in a study of blood T cells in healthy people across ages. TCRdb analysed the 5' RACE reads with MiXCR anew, one entry per CDR3 protein. The table has 1.5 million to 2 million distinct CDR3 sequences, 49% seen once. Sample: blood. These receptors came from a woman in her thirties or forties in good health. Both conserved end residues are part of each CDR3. The order of the fields is V gene, clone size, CDR3 length, D gene, J gene, CDR3 protein, CDR3 DNA. A D gene is named only where the DNA matches it firmly. Clone sizes are given selectively: once, few, many, or a class where the clone is expanded.

TRBV20-1	-	12	-	TRBJ2-5	CSVFRGEETQYF	TGCAGTGTTTTCAGGGGGGAAGAGACCCAGTACTTC
TRBV2	-	14	TRBD2	TRBJ2-7	CASCWTSGEDEQYF	TGTGCCAGCTGTTGGACTAGCGGGGAGGACGAGCAGTACTTC
TRBV10-2	-	14	-	TRBJ1-1	CASSETALGTEAFF	TGCGCCAGCAGTGAGACAGCGCTGGGCACTGAAGCTTTCTTT
TRBV2	-	13	-	TRBJ1-6	CARTRGRGSPLHF	TGTGCCAGAACGAGAGGTAGGGGTTCACCCCTCCACTTT
TRBV27	many	13	-	TRBJ2-7	CASSLSLSYEQYF	TGTGCCAGCAGTTTATCTCTATCCTACGAGCAGTACTTC
TRBV4-3	-	14	TRBD1	TRBJ2-7	CASSHTLDRAEQYF	TGCGCCAGCAGTCACACCCTGGACAGGGCCGAGCAGTACTTC
TRBV24-1	few	16	TRBD1	TRBJ2-5	CATSDLGRGNQETQYF	TGTGCCACCAGTGATTTGGGCAGGGGGAACCAAGAGACCCAGTACTTC
TRBV27	few	13	-	TRBJ2-3	CASSPYIPDTQYF	TGTGCCAGCAGCCCATACATCCCCGATACGCAGTATTTT
TRBV7-8	-	16	TRBD1	TRBJ1-4	CASSLGTGIGNEKLFF	TGTGCCAGCAGCTTAGGGACAGGGATCGGTAATGAAAAACTGTTTTTT
TRBV25-1	few	13	-	TRBJ2-7	CASRLGGAYEQYF	TGTGCCAGCAGACTGGGGGGAGCCTACGAGCAGTACTTC
TRBV4-1	-	15	-	TRBJ2-7	CASSRLAEGLSEQYF	TGCGCCAGCAGCCGCCTGGCGGAGGGACTCTCCGAGCAGTACTTC
TRBV27	few	13	-	TRBJ1-2	CASSLDRRSGYTF	TGTGCCAGCAGTCTGGACCGCCGCAGTGGCTACACCTTC